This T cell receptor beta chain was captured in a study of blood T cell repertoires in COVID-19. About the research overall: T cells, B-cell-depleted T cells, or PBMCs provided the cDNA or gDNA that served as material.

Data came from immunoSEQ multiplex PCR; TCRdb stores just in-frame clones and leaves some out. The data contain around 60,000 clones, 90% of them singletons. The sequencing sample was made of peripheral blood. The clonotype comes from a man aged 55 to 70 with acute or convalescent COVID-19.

CDR3 region: CASRDTGISYEQYF. CDR3 coding DNA: TGTGCCAGCAGAGATACAGGGATCTCCTACGAGCAGTACTTC. V is TRBV6-5 and J is TRBJ2-7; perhaps TRBD1 as D (6 bases). With 6 bases removed from V and 0 bases from J, the gap between germline ends came to 12 bases. The CDR3 runs to 14 residues. Per germline, CDR1 MNHEY and CDR2 SVGAGI.